Following are 18 T cell receptor beta chains from one sample sequenced in a study of STAT5B mutations in CD4+ large granular lymphocyte leukemia. Some clones are missing from TCRdb's copy, which holds only in-frame ones; the method was immunoSEQ multiplex PCR. The sample records roughly 21,000 clones, about three quarters being singletons. Sequencing input: CD4+ T cells from blood buffy coats. The receptors derive from a human donor in good health.

This clone has a single count. The chain combines TRBV4-1 with TRBJ2-7, with 8 bases fitting TRBD2. V shed 1 base, J shed 5 bases, and the junction held 7 bases outside the gene matches. CDR3 length: 15 residues. Germline V gene lookup returns CDR1 MGHRA and CDR2 YSYEKL. As DNA, the CDR3 is TGCGCCAGCAGCCAAGTTTACGGGGGGGCCCACGAGCAGTACTTC. This sequence encodes CASSQVYGGAHEQYF.

This clone was found once. The chain links TRBV15 to TRBJ2-1; unclear D gene. This CDR3 comprises 16 residues. Germline CDR1 and CDR2: LNHNV and YYDKDF (reference sequence). Between the trimmed V and J ends, which lost 0 bases and 4 bases, there was a span of 13 bases. CDR3 region: CATSRDLQFGYNEQFF. The CDR3 bases are TGTGCCACCAGCAGAGATCTGCAATTCGGGTACAATGAGCAGTTCTTC. The full variable domain, its missing parts supplied by reference TRBV15 and TRBJ2-1, is DAMVIQNPRYQVTQFGKPVTLSCSQTLNHNVMYWYQQKSSQAPKLLFHYYDKDFNNEADTPDNFQSRRPNTSFCFLDIRSPGLGDTAMYLCATSRDLQFGYNEQFFGPGTRLTVL.

The chain couples TRBV5-1 to TRBJ2-3, with 10 bases that match TRBD2. Germline values: CDR1 SGHRS, CDR2 YFSETQ. V gave up 6 bases and J gave up 6 bases; unmatched junction bases: 7. CDR3 length: 14 amino acids. CDR3 region: CASMPSGGVDTQYF. The CDR3 bases are TGCGCCAGCATGCCTAGCGGGGGAGTGGATACGCAGTATTTT.

This chain joins TRBV4-3 and TRBJ1-6, with 7 bases lining up with TRBD1. The V gene end was trimmed by 6 bases and the J gene end by 8 bases; junction bases not matched to a gene: 7. The germline CDR1 and CDR2 sequences are LGHNA and YSLEER. CDR3 length equals 14 residues. This chain's CDR3 is CASSHRGADSPLHF. DNA for the CDR3: TGCGCCAGCAGTCACAGGGGCGCGGATTCACCCCTCCACTTT.

This chain links TRBV19 with TRBJ2-1; possibly TRBD2 for D (6 bases). CDR1 is LNHDA, CDR2 SQIVND, per germline (reference sequence). This CDR3 region has 15 residues. The V end lost 3 bases, the J end lost 7 bases, and 16 bases lay between the germline ends. The chain's CDR3 is CASSIGGVVGNEQFF. The CDR3 DNA reads TGTGCCAGTAGTATTGGCGGGGTAGTGGGTAATGAGCAGTTCTTC.

The genes are TRBV18 and TRBJ2-1; D possibly corresponds to TRBD2 (7 bases). The V end lost 0 bases, the J end lost 2 bases, and 11 bases lay between the germline ends. The germline V gene encodes CDR1 KGHSH and CDR2 LQKENI. This CDR3 comprises 16 residues. CDR3 nucleotides: TGTGCCAGCTCACCACCGAAGGGGGGGGCCTACAATGAGCAGTTCTTC. Amino acid sequence: CASSPPKGGAYNEQFF.

This clone was counted a single time. V is TRBV2 and J is TRBJ2-3; D remains ambiguous. This CDR3 is built from 13 residues. Trimming took off 8 bases at V and 4 bases at J, with 13 bases between the two ends. Germline V CDR1 and CDR2: SNHLY, FYNNEI. The CDR3 nucleotides read TGTGCCAGCCTCTTCTCGGGTTCAGATACGCAGTATTTT. It translates to CASLFSGSDTQYF.

The V and J genes are TRBV4-3 and TRBJ2-7; D remains unclear. Deletions cut 1 base from V and 7 bases from J, with 8 bases between. This CDR3 spans 12 amino acids. Germline CDR1 is LGHNA and CDR2 is YSLEER. In DNA form, the CDR3 reads TGCGCCAGCAGCCAAGGCGACCGAGAGCAGTACTTC. Protein product: CASSQGDREQYF.

The chain links TRBV19 to TRBJ2-7; tentatively, D is TRBD2 (6 bases). V was shortened by 3 bases and J by 7 bases, with 16 bases between the two germline ends. The length of the CDR3 is 14 residues. CDR1 is LNHDA, CDR2 SQIVND, per germline (reference sequence). The DNA for the CDR3 is TGTGCCAGTAGTATCCGGCAGGGACGGGGGGAGCAGTACTTC. It is translated as CASSIRQGRGEQYF.

This clone was detected a few times. The J gene is TRBJ2-1, the V gene TRBV5-1, with 9 bases identical to TRBD2. CDR1 SGHRS and CDR2 YFSETQ come from the germline V gene. The CDR3 contains 15 residues. Trimming removed 5 bases from V and 6 bases from J; junction bases left unmatched: 9. CDR3 region: CASSDLAGDFNEQFF. CDR3 DNA: TGCGCCAGCAGTGACTTAGCGGGAGACTTCAATGAGCAGTTCTTC.

The chain combines TRBV9 with TRBJ2-2; 11 bases agree with TRBD2. Per the germline V gene, CDR1 is SGDLS and CDR2 is YYNGEE. This CDR3 comprises 17 residues. The CDR3 spells CVPRDLLAGDRTGELFF. Here the CDR3 DNA reads TGTGTCCCAAGGGACCTACTAGCGGGAGATCGTACCGGGGAGCTGTTTTTT.

The chain combines TRBV9 with TRBJ2-3; TRBD2 might be the D (5 bases). Germline loops: CDR1 SGDLS, CDR2 YYNGEE. CDR3 size: 13 residues. V lost 0 bases and J 9 bases, leaving 11 bases between the germline ends. The CDR3 DNA follows: TGTGCCAGCAGCGTAGCTTTAGAGGGCACGCAGTATTTT. Protein sequence: CASSVALEGTQYF.

V gene TRBV5-5 combines with J gene TRBJ1-1, with TRBD1 matching 7 bases. The CDR3 has 14 residues. Trimming cost V 0 bases and J 5 bases; bases outside gene matches: 4. Germline V gives CDR1 SGHKS, CDR2 YYEKEE (reference sequence). The CDR3 DNA reads TGTGCCAGCAGCTTGGGACAGGGAAGGACTGAAGCTTTCTTT. It is translated as CASSLGQGRTEAFF.

The V and J genes are TRBV7-8 and TRBJ1-1; D unresolved. Germline V lookup: CDR1 SGHVS, CDR2 FQNEAQ. The CDR3 runs 13 residues. The V and J ends lost 4 bases and 2 bases respectively, with 8 bases between them. CDR3 protein: CASSSGLNTEAFF. DNA for the CDR3: TGTGCCAGCAGCTCAGGCCTCAACACTGAAGCTTTCTTT.

The chain recombines TRBV2 with TRBJ2-4; TRBD1 matches 12 bases. The CDR3 length is 15 residues. Per germline, CDR1 SNHLY and CDR2 FYNNEI. V shed 6 bases, J shed 1 base, and the junction held 1 base outside the gene matches. The CDR3 loop reads CASRGQGAAKNIQYF. The CDR3 DNA reads as TGTGCCAGCAGGGGACAGGGGGCGGCCAAAAACATTCAGTACTTC.

The chain combines TRBV5-1 with TRBJ1-5; no reliable D call. This CDR3 has 13 amino acids. Germline values: CDR1 SGHRS, CDR2 YFSETQ. V dropped 2 bases and J dropped 1 base, with 4 bases sitting between them. CDR3 in amino acids: CASSLGSNQPQHF. CDR3 bases: TGCGCCAGCAGCTTAGGCAGCAATCAGCCCCAGCATTTT.

The V call is TRBV10-2, the J call TRBJ1-2; D is perhaps TRBD1 (6 bases). The CDR3 has 13 residues. The germline V gene has CDR1 WSHSY and CDR2 SAAADI. With 5 bases removed from V and 3 bases from J, the gap between germline ends came to 10 bases. This CDR3 reads CASSRTVDYGYTF. CDR3 DNA: TGCGCCAGCAGTAGGACAGTTGACTATGGCTACACCTTC.

CDR3 coding DNA: TGCGCCAGCAGCTTGGCCAGCGGAGGGGGGGCCAATGAGCAGTTCTTC. The encoded protein is CASSLASGGGANEQFF. This sequence joins TRBV5-1 and TRBJ2-1, with a tentative D call TRBD2 (7 bases). The CDR3 sequence is 16 residues long. Germline V gene lookup returns CDR1 SGHRS and CDR2 YFSETQ. Trimming removed 0 bases from V and 6 bases from J, with 16 bases in between.